Shown below are 28 T cell receptor beta chains from a single sample sequenced in a study of T cells in Graves' hyperthyroidism and ophthalmopathy. Amplified TCR beta CDR3 regions came from RNA transcripts. In the first-round RT-PCR of the TCR CDR3, the HTBI primer set was used. One entry per CDR3 protein results from TCRdb running MiXCR on the multiplex PCR reads. The sample has some 360,000 distinct CDR3 sequences, 15% to 20% seen once. Sequences were obtained from blood. All receptors derive from a middle-aged woman with Graves' ophthalmopathy.

The table lists this clonotype with many counts. The J gene is TRBJ2-7, the V gene TRBV27; 8 nucleotides line up with TRBD1. This CDR3 spans 15 amino acids. Per germline, CDR1 MNHEY and CDR2 SMNVEV (reference sequence). With 10 bases clipped from V and 3 bases from J, the junction kept 14 bases outside the gene matches. The CDR3, as DNA: TGTGCCATCTTAAGACCGACAGGGGATAGCTACGAGCAGTACTTC. Translation: CAILRPTGDSYEQYF.

This clonotype appeared many times. A read error may explain this, as a much larger clone is one base away. V usage is TRBV11-2 and J usage is TRBJ2-5; 7 nucleotides line up with TRBD1. Germline V gene sequence: CDR1 SGHAT, CDR2 FQNNGV. Germline trimming cut 10 bases from V and 5 bases from J; bases unmatched to any gene: 10. The CDR3 has 13 residues. The CDR3 region has the DNA TGTGCCAACACGACAACAGGGGACGAGACCCAGTACTTC. Translated, it gives CANTTTGDETQYF.

This clonotype has a count of ten or more. The chain couples TRBV20-1 to TRBJ1-2, with 8 nucleotides matching TRBD1. CDR3 length: 13 amino acids. Per germline, CDR1 DFQATT and CDR2 SNEGSKA (reference sequence). J gave up 5 bases and V 3 bases, and 5 bases lay outside the gene matches. CDR3 coding DNA: TGCAGTGCTAGGGACAGGGTCGGGTATGGCTACACCTTC. Its translation: CSARDRVGYGYTF.

Concerning this clonotype: An end of the junction does not agree with germline; a read error may underlie this. This chain uses TRBV28 with TRBJ2-2; D could derive from TRBD1 or TRBD2 (5 bases each). From germline, CDR1 is MDHEN and CDR2 SYDVKM. This CDR3 has 15 residues. CDR3 amino acids: CVSSSGRDNTGELFF. In DNA form, the CDR3 reads TGTGTCAGCAGCTCGGGACGGGATAACACCGGGGAGCTGTTTTTT.

This clonotype was found many times. The chain joins TRBV9 to TRBJ1-2; D is ambiguous. With 1 base removed from V and 3 bases from J, the gap between germline ends came to 4 bases. Germline CDR1 is SGDLS and CDR2 is YYNGEE. This CDR3 has 12 residues. DNA of the CDR3: TGTGCCAGCAGCGTATCGGACTATGGCTACACCTTC. Encoded protein: CASSVSDYGYTF.

The CDR3 here is CASGGANQETQYF. CDR3 in DNA: TGTGCCAGCGGGGGAGCGAACCAAGAGACCCAGTACTTC. The J gene is TRBJ2-5, the V gene TRBV5-4; D is perhaps TRBD1 or TRBD2 (5 bases each). The CDR3 consists of 13 residues. The V and J ends lost 7 bases and 0 bases respectively, with 10 bases between them. The germline V gene encodes CDR1 SGHNT and CDR2 YYREEE (reference sequence).

V usage is TRBV7-2 and J usage is TRBJ2-7; D remains ambiguous. The CDR3 has 14 amino acids. CDR1 SGHTA and CDR2 FQGNSA come from the germline V gene. The V gene lost 2 bases and the J gene lost 3 bases, with 11 bases spanning the gap. This CDR3 reads CASSLFGQGYEQYF. CDR3 coding DNA: TGTGCCAGCAGCTTATTCGGCCAAGGCTACGAGCAGTACTTC.

This clonotype has at least ten counts. V gene TRBV27 combines with J gene TRBJ2-6, with 7 bases lining up with TRBD1. Per the germline V gene, CDR1 is MNHEY and CDR2 is SMNVEV (reference sequence). The CDR3 loop spans 15 amino acids. V lost 4 bases to trimming and J lost 2 bases; unmatched junction nucleotides: 2. CDR3 coding DNA: TGTGCCAGCAGTTCCCAGGGGGCTGGGGCCAACGTCCTGACTTTC. Encoded protein: CASSSQGAGANVLTF.

This clonotype appeared many times. The rearrangement links TRBV20-1 to TRBJ2-7; 7 bases fit TRBD1. Germline trimming cut 3 bases from V and 3 bases from J; bases unmatched to any gene: 5. The germline V gene has CDR1 DFQATT and CDR2 SNEGSKA (reference sequence). The CDR3 totals 13 residues. CDR3 sequence reads: CSASTGQFYEQYF. Here the CDR3 DNA reads TGCAGTGCTAGTACGGGACAGTTCTACGAGCAGTACTTC.

The chain carries TRBV2 and TRBJ1-1; no reliable D call. In germline, CDR1 is SNHLY, CDR2 FYNNEI. The V gene lost 11 bases and the J gene lost 0 bases, with 13 bases spanning the gap. The CDR3 covers 13 residues. The CDR3 spells CADKAQLNTEAFF. Here the CDR3 DNA reads TGTGCCGATAAAGCACAATTGAACACTGAAGCTTTCTTT.

The table lists this clonotype with many counts. The J gene is TRBJ1-1, the V gene TRBV19; D is undetermined. This CDR3 spans 14 amino acids. Trimming stripped 6 bases from V and 0 bases from J, with 11 bases between. Germline assignment: CDR1 LNHDA and CDR2 SQIVND (reference sequence). CDR3 loop: CASSPDIMNTEAFF. The CDR3 DNA reads TGTGCCAGTAGCCCGGATATTATGAACACTGAAGCTTTCTTT.

This clonotype appeared many times. The genes are TRBV28 and TRBJ2-7, with TRBD2 matching 7 bases. V was pared by 6 bases and J by 2 bases, with 7 bases of the junction left unmatched. Germline V gene sequence: CDR1 MDHEN, CDR2 SYDVKM. The CDR3 is 14 residues long. CDR3 region: CASSRRGETYEQYF. As DNA, the CDR3 is TGTGCCAGCAGCCGTCGGGGGGAGACCTACGAGCAGTACTTC. Drawing the rest from reference TRBV28 and TRBJ2-7, the complete variable domain is DVKVTQSSRYLVKRTGEKVFLECVQDMDHENMFWYRQDPGLGLRLIYFSYDVKMKEKGDIPEGYSVSREKKERFSLILESASTNQTSMYLCASSRRGETYEQYFGPGTRLTVT.

This clonotype was counted at least ten times. The chain carries TRBV20-1 and TRBJ1-3; a weak D match, TRBD1 (5 bases). There are 17 residues in the CDR3. CDR1 is DFQATT and CDR2 is SNEGSKA in the germline V gene (reference sequence). Trimming left V 1 base short and J 2 bases short, with 18 bases between. The CDR3 DNA reads as TGCAGTGCTAGAGTGAATGCAGGGAGAGCTACTGGAAACACCATATATTTT. Its protein is CSARVNAGRATGNTIYF.

There are many counts of this clonotype. The chain joins TRBV5-1 to TRBJ2-2; 13 bases align to TRBD2. This CDR3 contains 18 residues. Per germline, CDR1 SGHRS and CDR2 YFSETQ. J lost 5 bases, V lost 4 bases, and 11 bases had no gene match. The CDR3 is CASSPLGLAGIGTGELFF. CDR3 nucleotide sequence: TGCGCCAGCAGCCCATTGGGACTAGCGGGAATCGGGACCGGGGAGCTGTTTTTT.

This clonotype turned up a few times. This may be a read error: a much more frequent sequence differs by one nucleotide. The chain uses TRBV11-2 and TRBJ2-1; no reliable D call. Germline assignment: CDR1 SGHAT and CDR2 FQNNGV. The CDR3 spans 14 residues. The CDR3 sequence is CASSFEVISNELFF. The CDR3 nucleotides read TGTGCCAGCAGCTTCGAGGTTATCAGCAATGAGCTGTTCTTC.

This clonotype has ten or more counts. The chain couples TRBV20-1 to TRBJ2-5, with a possible D match to TRBD1 (5 bases). This CDR3 is built from 13 residues. Germline lookup yields CDR1 DFQATT and CDR2 SNEGSKA (reference sequence). Deletions cut 6 bases from V and 5 bases from J, with 16 bases between. The chain's CDR3 is CSARERGRETQYF. The CDR3 DNA reads TGCAGTGCCCGAGAAAGGGGTAGGGAGACCCAGTACTTC.

Many counts were recorded for this clonotype. This chain connects TRBV29-1 to TRBJ2-5, with 8 bases fitting TRBD2. This CDR3 region has 13 residues. Trimming cost V 7 bases and J 4 bases; bases outside gene matches: 8. Germline lookup yields CDR1 SQVTM and CDR2 ANQGSEA. The CDR3 here is CSGSGSGVETQYF. CDR3 bases: TGCAGCGGAAGCGGGAGTGGGGTAGAGACCCAGTACTTC.

In this sample, this clonotype turned up many times. CDR3 sequence: CASSHRQEVVYEQYF. The DNA for the CDR3 is TGCGCCAGCAGCCATCGACAGGAAGTGGTCTACGAGCAGTACTTC. The genes are TRBV4-3 and TRBJ2-7; the D gene is possibly TRBD1 (6 bases). This CDR3 is built from 15 residues. V lost 3 bases to trimming and J lost 3 bases, with 15 bases between them. Germline assignment: CDR1 LGHNA and CDR2 YSLEER.

This clonotype was recorded at least ten times. The chain joins TRBV30 to TRBJ1-1, with 9 bases lining up with TRBD1. Germline CDR1 and CDR2: GTSNPN and SVGIG (reference sequence). V lost 2 bases to trimming and J lost 6 bases; unmatched junction nucleotides: 7. The CDR3 runs 14 residues. The CDR3 DNA sequence: TGTGCCTGGAGTCGAGTACAGGGGGCAGCTGAAGCTTTCTTT. This codes for CAWSRVQGAAEAFF.

This clonotype was counted ten times or more. CDR3 sequence reads: CASSLGGQRTSYEQYF. The CDR3 DNA sequence: TGTGCCAGCAGCTTAGGCGGCCAGCGGACTTCCTACGAGCAGTACTTC. The rearrangement links TRBV7-2 to TRBJ2-7, with D possibly matching TRBD2 (5 bases). The CDR3 loop spans 16 amino acids. V dropped 1 base and J dropped 1 base, with 14 bases sitting between them. CDR1 and CDR2 (germline): SGHTA, FQGNSA.

In its sample, this clonotype was seen a few times. The gene calls are TRBV10-3 and TRBJ2-6, with D unclear. Germline V gene data show CDR1 as ENHRY and CDR2 as SYGVKD. Trimming left V 6 bases short and J 1 base short, with 10 bases between. The CDR3 is 15 residues long. The CDR3, as DNA: TGTGCCATCAGCCTCCCTGGGTCTGGGGCCAACGTCCTGACTTTC. The encoded protein is CAISLPGSGANVLTF.

This clonotype was detected ten times or more. This chain uses TRBV6-1 with TRBJ2-5, with D perhaps TRBD1 (7 bases). From germline, CDR1 is MNHNS and CDR2 SASEGT. The CDR3 runs to 14 residues. Trimming stripped 4 bases from V and 5 bases from J, with 14 bases between. Here the CDR3 reads CASSGQGGFETQYF. The CDR3 nucleotides are TGTGCCAGCAGTGGACAGGGAGGATTTGAGACCCAGTACTTC.

This clonotype was seen ten or more times. The rearrangement links TRBV5-1 to TRBJ2-6; TRBD1 matches 7 bases. In germline, CDR1 is SGHRS, CDR2 YFSETQ. With V trimmed by 1 base and J by 3 bases, 4 bases remained unmatched. The CDR3 has 16 amino acids. For the CDR3, the DNA is TGCGCCAGCAGCTTGTCTACAGGGGTTGGGGCCAACGTCCTGACTTTC. It yields the protein CASSLSTGVGANVLTF.

The sample holds many counts of this clonotype. V and J are TRBV20-1 and TRBJ2-5; D perhaps matches TRBD2 (6 bases). Germline V gene lookup returns CDR1 DFQATT and CDR2 SNEGSKA (reference sequence). This CDR3 has 11 residues. V was pared by 3 bases and J by 5 bases, with 7 bases between. CDR3 protein: CSASGGETQYF. DNA of the CDR3: TGCAGTGCTAGTGGAGGGGAGACCCAGTACTTC.

The table lists this clonotype with many counts. This chain connects TRBV12-3 or TRBV12-4 to TRBJ2-2; possible D gene TRBD1, 5 bases. The CDR3 spans 15 residues. Trimming left V 2 bases short and J 3 bases short, with 10 bases between. In nucleotides, the CDR3 is TGTGCCAGCAGTTTAAATCCAGGGTACACCGGGGAGCTGTTTTTT. It translates to CASSLNPGYTGELFF.

J is TRBJ1-2 and V is TRBV28; the D is unclear. The CDR3 spans 15 residues. Looked up from germline, CDR1 is MDHEN and CDR2 is SYDVKM. Trimming left V 6 bases short and J 3 bases short, with 17 bases between. In nucleotides, the CDR3 is TGTGCCAGCAGCCAAGATCGGACGCAATACTATGGCTACACCTTC. Translation: CASSQDRTQYYGYTF.

This clonotype was recorded many times. The gene calls are TRBV7-2 and TRBJ2-5; the match to TRBD2 covers 8 bases. This CDR3 has 16 residues. Germline assignment: CDR1 SGHTA and CDR2 FQGNSA. V lost 2 bases to trimming and J lost 5 bases; unmatched junction nucleotides: 10. The CDR3 region has the DNA TGTGCCAGCAGCTTAAGATTCTGGTCGGGGGGGGAGACCCAGTACTTC. It is translated as CASSLRFWSGGETQYF.

This clonotype came up many times. V is TRBV2 and J is TRBJ1-1; the match to TRBD1 covers 8 bases. This CDR3 comprises 14 residues. The trim removed 3 bases at V and 5 bases at J, leaving 5 bases unmatched. The germline V gene has CDR1 SNHLY and CDR2 FYNNEI. For the CDR3, the DNA is TGTGCCAGCAGTGACAGGGGGCGCGAGACTGAAGCTTTCTTT. As protein: CASSDRGRETEAFF.